Presented here are 8 T cell receptor beta chains from one specimen sequenced in a study of response to subunit inactivated influenza vaccine (dated by TCRdb to the late 2010s). The library was produced with RT-PCR. The instrument was an Illumina HiSeq 2500. Using fastp trimming at Q25 and MiXCR clonotype assembly, TCRdb reanalyzed the public sequencing data and kept in-frame beta chains. A single entry per CDR3 protein holds the most common genes and DNA from its merged rows. This sample lists more than 200,000 distinct CDR3 sequences; 12% were detected once. Less than 8.5% of the sample is in the top ten clones. The sequencing used non-naive T cells sorted from PBMCs, collected 14 days before vaccination. The intended sense of this specimen's cell subset or site label: memory T cell fraction. These receptor sequences come from a man in his fifties or sixties who received an inactivated influenza vaccine. Donor details come from another sample of the same person, matched by shared clones.

This clonotype showed up many times. This sequence joins TRBV5-1 and TRBJ1-2; 8 nucleotides align to TRBD1. The CDR3 is 14 amino acids. From germline, CDR1 is SGHRS and CDR2 YFSETQ. V lost 3 bases, J lost 6 bases, and 7 bases stayed unmatched. Here the CDR3 reads CASSSGRTGNGYTF. DNA of the CDR3: TGCGCCAGCAGCTCGGGACGGACAGGGAATGGCTACACCTTC.

This clonotype was counted many times. The chain joins TRBV28 to TRBJ2-1; a possible D gene is TRBD2 (6 bases). Trimming left V 7 bases short and J 10 bases short, with 20 bases between. Per the germline V gene, CDR1 is MDHEN and CDR2 is SYDVKM. CDR3 length equals 14 residues. The CDR3 sequence is CASTTAGSTREQFF. The DNA of the CDR3 is TGTGCCAGCACCACGGCGGGGTCTACACGGGAGCAGTTCTTC.

This clonotype occurred many times. The V gene is TRBV29-1, the J gene TRBJ2-3; TRBD1 aligns across 8 bases. Per germline, CDR1 SQVTM and CDR2 ANQGSEA. The CDR3 has 13 residues. V shed 3 bases, J shed 1 base, and the junction held 0 bases outside the gene matches. DNA of the CDR3: TGCAGCGTTGAGGACAGGGGCACAGATACGCAGTATTTT. Translating it yields CSVEDRGTDTQYF.

This clonotype was counted at least ten times. The V gene is TRBV12-3 or TRBV12-4, the J gene TRBJ2-1; 9 bases match TRBD1. V gave up 2 bases and J gave up 0 bases; unmatched junction bases: 2. CDR3 length: 16 amino acids. As DNA, the CDR3 is TGTGCCAGCAGTTTAAGACAGGGGGGCTCCTACAATGAGCAGTTCTTC. The encoded protein is CASSLRQGGSYNEQFF.

This chain joins TRBV20-1 and TRBJ2-1; 10 bases align to TRBD2. Trimming took 4 bases from V and 2 from J; bases not matched to a gene: 5. The CDR3 runs 15 residues. Germline assignment: CDR1 DFQATT and CDR2 SNEGSKA (reference sequence). CDR3 sequence: CSANPSGGAYNEQFF. The CDR3 nucleotides read TGCAGTGCTAACCCGAGCGGGGGGGCCTACAATGAGCAGTTCTTC.

This clonotype came up a few times. V gene TRBV20-1 combines with J gene TRBJ2-3; D unclear. This CDR3 has 13 residues. Per germline, CDR1 DFQATT and CDR2 SNEGSKA (reference sequence). Trimming removed 3 bases from V and 3 bases from J, with 10 bases in between. The DNA for the CDR3 is TGCAGTGCTAGGTGGGCCGGGACAGATACGCAGTATTTT. This sequence encodes CSARWAGTDTQYF.

The chain recombines TRBV6-4 with TRBJ1-5, with TRBD1 identical over 7 bases. Unmatched junction bases numbered 4, after V lost 1 base and J lost 7 bases. Germline V lookup: CDR1 MRHNA, CDR2 SNTAGT. The CDR3 covers 14 residues. The CDR3, as DNA: TGTGCCAGCAGTGACTGGGACAGAAAGCAGCCCCAGCATTTT. Its protein product is CASSDWDRKQPQHF.

This clonotype was seen many times. The chain is built from TRBV4-3 and TRBJ2-3; D might be TRBD2 (5 bases). Between the trimmed V and J ends, which lost 0 bases and 10 bases, there was a span of 11 bases. The CDR3 totals 13 residues. In germline, CDR1 is LGHNA, CDR2 YSLEER. Written as DNA, the CDR3 is TGCGCCAGCAGCCAAGATTTGCGGGTAGCGCAGTATTTT. Encoded protein: CASSQDLRVAQYF.